The present entry profiles one T cell receptor beta chain with its context. Its antigen is currently unknown. Produced via immunoSEQ multiplex PCR; TCRdb's table is partial and in-frame only. The table lists around 16,000 clones, about 69% of them singletons. The CDR3 consists of 14 residues. V was clipped by 0 bases and J by 0 bases, with 7 bases between them. Germline V lookup: CDR1 SGHKS, CDR2 YYEKEE (reference sequence). This specimen comes from a study of somatic mutations in cytotoxic T cells in rheumatoid arthritis. Study results and limitations: Antigens targeted by the expanded CD8+ clones were unknown.

The receptor was isolated from an adult with rheumatoid arthritis. This sequence joins TRBV5-5 and TRBJ2-7; D gene ambiguous. Sequencing used CD8+ T cells sorted from blood. The chain's CDR3 is CASSLGPSSYEQYF. Here the CDR3 DNA reads TGTGCCAGCAGCTTGGGTCCATCCTCCTACGAGCAGTACTTC.